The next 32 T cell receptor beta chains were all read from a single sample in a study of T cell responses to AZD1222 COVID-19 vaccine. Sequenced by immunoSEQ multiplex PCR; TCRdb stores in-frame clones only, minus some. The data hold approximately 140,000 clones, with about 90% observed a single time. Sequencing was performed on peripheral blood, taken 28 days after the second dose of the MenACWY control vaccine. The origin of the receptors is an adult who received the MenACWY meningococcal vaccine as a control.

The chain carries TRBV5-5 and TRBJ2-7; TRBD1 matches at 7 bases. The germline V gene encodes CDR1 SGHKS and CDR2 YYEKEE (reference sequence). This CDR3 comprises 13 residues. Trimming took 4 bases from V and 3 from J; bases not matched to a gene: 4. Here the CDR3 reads CASSRRDSYEQYF. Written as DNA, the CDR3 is TGTGCCAGCAGCCGAAGGGACAGCTACGAGCAGTACTTC.

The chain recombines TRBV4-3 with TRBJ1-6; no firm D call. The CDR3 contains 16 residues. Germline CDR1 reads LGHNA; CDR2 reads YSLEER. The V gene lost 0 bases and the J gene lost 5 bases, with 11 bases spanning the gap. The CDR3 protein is CASSQEYRQDNSPLHF. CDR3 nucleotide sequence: TGCGCCAGCAGCCAAGAGTACCGCCAAGATAATTCACCCCTCCACTTT.

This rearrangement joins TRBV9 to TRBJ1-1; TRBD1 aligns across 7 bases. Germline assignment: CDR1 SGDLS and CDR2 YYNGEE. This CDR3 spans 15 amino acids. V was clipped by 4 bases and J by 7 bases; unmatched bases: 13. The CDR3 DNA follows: TGTGCCAGCAGCCCTCAGGGACAGAAAACAGGTGAAGCTTTCTTT. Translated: CASSPQGQKTGEAFF. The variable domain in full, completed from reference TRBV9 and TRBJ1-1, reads DSGVTQTPKHLITATGQRVTLRCSPRSGDLSVYWYQQSLDQGLQFLIQYYNGEERAKGNILERFSAQQFPDLHSELNLSSLELGDSALYFCASSPQGQKTGEAFFGQGTRLTVV.

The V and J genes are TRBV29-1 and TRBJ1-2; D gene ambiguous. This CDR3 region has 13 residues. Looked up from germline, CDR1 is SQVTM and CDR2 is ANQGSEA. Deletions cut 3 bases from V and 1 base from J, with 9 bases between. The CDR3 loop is CSVEAHLNYGYTF. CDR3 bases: TGCAGCGTTGAGGCACACCTTAACTATGGCTACACCTTC.

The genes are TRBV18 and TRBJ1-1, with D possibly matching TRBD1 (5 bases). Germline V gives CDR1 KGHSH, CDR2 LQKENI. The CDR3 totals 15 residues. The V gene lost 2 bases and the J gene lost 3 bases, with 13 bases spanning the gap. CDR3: CASSPARWGDTEAFF. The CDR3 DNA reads TGTGCCAGCTCACCAGCCAGGTGGGGGGACACTGAAGCTTTCTTT.

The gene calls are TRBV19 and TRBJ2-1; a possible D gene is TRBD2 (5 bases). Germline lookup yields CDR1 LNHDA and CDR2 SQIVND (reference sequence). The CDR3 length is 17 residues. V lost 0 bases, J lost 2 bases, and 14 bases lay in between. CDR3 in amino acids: CASSIDLASFPYNEQFF. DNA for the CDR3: TGTGCCAGTAGTATAGATCTTGCTAGCTTTCCCTACAATGAGCAGTTCTTC.

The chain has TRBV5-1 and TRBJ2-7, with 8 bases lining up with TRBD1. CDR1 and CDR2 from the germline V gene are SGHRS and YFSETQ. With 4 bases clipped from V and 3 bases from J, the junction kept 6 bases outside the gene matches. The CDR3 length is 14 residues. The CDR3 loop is CASSTTGTGYEQYF. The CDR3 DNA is TGCGCCAGCAGCACCACCGGGACAGGCTACGAGCAGTACTTC. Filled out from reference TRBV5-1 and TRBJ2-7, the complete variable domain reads KAGVTQTPRYLIKTRGQQVTLSCSPISGHRSVSWYQQTPGQGLQFLFEYFSETQRNKGNFPGRFSGRQFSNSRSEMNVSTLELGDSALYLCASSTTGTGYEQYFGPGTRLTVT.

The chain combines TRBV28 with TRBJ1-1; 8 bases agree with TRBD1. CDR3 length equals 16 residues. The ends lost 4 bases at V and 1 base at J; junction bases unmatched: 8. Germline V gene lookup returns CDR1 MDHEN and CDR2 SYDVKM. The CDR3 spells CASSSAGTGTNTEAFF. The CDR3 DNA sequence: TGTGCCAGCAGTTCAGCCGGGACAGGAACGAACACTGAAGCTTTCTTT.

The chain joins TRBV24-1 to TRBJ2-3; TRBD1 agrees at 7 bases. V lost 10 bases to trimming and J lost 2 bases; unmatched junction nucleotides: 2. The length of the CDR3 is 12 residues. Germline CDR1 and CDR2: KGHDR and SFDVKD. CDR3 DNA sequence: TGTGCCACTGGGACAGACACAGATACGCAGTATTTT. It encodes CATGTDTDTQYF.

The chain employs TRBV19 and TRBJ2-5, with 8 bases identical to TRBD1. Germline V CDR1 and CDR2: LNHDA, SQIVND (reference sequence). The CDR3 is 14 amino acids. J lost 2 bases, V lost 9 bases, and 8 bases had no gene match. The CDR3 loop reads CASRQGQGQETQYF. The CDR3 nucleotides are TGTGCCAGCAGACAGGGGCAGGGACAAGAGACCCAGTACTTC.

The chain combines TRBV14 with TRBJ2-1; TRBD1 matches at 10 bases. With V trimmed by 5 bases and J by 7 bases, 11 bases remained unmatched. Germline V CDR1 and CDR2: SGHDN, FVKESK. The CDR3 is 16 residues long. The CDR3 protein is CASSELPGQGRNEQFF. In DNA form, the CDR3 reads TGTGCCAGCAGCGAACTTCCGGGACAGGGGAGGAATGAGCAGTTCTTC.

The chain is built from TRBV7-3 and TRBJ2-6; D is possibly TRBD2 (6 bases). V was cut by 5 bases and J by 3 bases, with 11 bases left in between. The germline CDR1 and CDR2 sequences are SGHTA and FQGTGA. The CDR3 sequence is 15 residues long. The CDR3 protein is CASSRSGDGANVLTF. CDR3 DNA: TGTGCCAGCAGCCGGTCGGGGGATGGGGCCAACGTCCTGACTTTC. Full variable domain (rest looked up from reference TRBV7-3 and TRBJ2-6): GAGVSQTPSNKVTEKGKYVELRCDPISGHTALYWYRQSLGQGPEFLIYFQGTGAADDSGLPNDRFFAVRPEGSVSTLKIQRTERGDSAVYLCASSRSGDGANVLTFGAGSRLTVL.

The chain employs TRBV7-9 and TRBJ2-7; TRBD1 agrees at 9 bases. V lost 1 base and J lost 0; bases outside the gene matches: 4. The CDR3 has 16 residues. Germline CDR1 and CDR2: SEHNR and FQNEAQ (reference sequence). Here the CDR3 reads CASSLVGQGNSYEQYF. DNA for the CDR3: TGTGCCAGCAGCTTAGTGGGACAGGGAAACTCCTACGAGCAGTACTTC.

As DNA, the CDR3 is TGTGCCAGCTCACCACTAGCGGGGGTGGAGACCCAGTACTTC. Its protein is CASSPLAGVETQYF. The chain couples TRBV18 to TRBJ2-5, with 9 nucleotides matching TRBD2. Germline V gene data show CDR1 as KGHSH and CDR2 as LQKENI. The CDR3 totals 14 residues. The trim removed 1 base at V and 5 bases at J, leaving 2 bases unmatched.

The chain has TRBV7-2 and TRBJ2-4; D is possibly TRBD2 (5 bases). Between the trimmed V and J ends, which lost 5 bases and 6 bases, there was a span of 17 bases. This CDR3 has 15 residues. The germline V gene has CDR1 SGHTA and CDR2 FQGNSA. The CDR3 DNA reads TGTGCCAGCAGCCTAGACGAGAGCGGAAGAAACATTCAGTACTTC. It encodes CASSLDESGRNIQYF.

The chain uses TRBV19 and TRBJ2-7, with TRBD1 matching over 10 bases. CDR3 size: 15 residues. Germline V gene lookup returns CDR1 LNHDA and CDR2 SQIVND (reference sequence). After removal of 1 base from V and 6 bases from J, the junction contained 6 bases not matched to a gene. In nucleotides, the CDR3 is TGTGCCAGTAGTATAGGGGGGACAGGGGTGGTCGAGCAGTACTTC. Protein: CASSIGGTGVVEQYF.

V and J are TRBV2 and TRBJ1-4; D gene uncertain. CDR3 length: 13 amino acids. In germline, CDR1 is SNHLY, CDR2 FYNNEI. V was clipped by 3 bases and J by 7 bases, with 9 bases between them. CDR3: CASSDSGGEKLFF. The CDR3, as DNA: TGTGCCAGCAGTGACTCAGGTGGTGAAAAACTGTTTTTT.

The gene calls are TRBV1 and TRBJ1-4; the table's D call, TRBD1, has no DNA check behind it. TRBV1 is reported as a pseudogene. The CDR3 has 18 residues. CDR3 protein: CTSSQSDRESFWGEKLFF. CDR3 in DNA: TGCACCAGCAGCCAAAGTGACAGGGAATCGTTCTGGGGTGAAAAACTGTTTTTT.

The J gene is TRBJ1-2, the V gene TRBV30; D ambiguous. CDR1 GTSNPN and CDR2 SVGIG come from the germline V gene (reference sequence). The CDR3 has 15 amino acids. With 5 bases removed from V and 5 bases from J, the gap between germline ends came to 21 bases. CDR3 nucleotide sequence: TGTGCCTGGGTCCCACCCCTCCAGGAGACTTATGGCTACACCTTC. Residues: CAWVPPLQETYGYTF.

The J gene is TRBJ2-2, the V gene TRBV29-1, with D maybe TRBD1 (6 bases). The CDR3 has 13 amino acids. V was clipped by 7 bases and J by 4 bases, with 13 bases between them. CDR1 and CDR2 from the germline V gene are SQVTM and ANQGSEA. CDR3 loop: CSGYRASTGELFF. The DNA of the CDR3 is TGCAGCGGATACAGGGCTAGCACCGGGGAGCTGTTTTTT.

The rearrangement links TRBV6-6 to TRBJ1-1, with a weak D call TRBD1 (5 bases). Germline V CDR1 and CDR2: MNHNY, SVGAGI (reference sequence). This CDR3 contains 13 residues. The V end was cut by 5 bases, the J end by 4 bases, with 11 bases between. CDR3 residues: CASSSQGATEAFF. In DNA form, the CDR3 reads TGTGCCAGCAGTAGTCAGGGTGCCACTGAAGCTTTCTTT.

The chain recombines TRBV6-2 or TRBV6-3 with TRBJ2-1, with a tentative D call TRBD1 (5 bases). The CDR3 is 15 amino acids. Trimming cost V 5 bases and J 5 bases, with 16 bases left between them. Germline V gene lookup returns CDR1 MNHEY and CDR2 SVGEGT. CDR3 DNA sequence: TGTGCCAGCAGTCGCCTCCCGACAGCGAACAATGAGCAGTTCTTC. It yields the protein CASSRLPTANNEQFF.

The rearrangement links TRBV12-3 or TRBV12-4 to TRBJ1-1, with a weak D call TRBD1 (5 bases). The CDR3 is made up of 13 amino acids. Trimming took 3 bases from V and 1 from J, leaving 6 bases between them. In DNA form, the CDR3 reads TGTGCCAGCAGTTTGGGGGAGAACACTGAAGCTTTCTTT. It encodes CASSLGENTEAFF.

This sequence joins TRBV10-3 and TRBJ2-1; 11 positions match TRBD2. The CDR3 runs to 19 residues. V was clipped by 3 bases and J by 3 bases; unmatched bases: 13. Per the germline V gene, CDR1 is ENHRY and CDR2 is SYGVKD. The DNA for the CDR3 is TGTGCCATCAGTGAATGGACGCAAACGGGGACTAGCGGCTACAATGAGCAGTTCTTC. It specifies CAISEWTQTGTSGYNEQFF.

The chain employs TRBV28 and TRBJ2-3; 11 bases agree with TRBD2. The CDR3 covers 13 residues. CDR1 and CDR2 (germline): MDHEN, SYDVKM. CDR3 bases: TGTGGGACTATAGCGGGAGGGGCAGATACGCAGTATTTT. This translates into CGTIAGGADTQYF.

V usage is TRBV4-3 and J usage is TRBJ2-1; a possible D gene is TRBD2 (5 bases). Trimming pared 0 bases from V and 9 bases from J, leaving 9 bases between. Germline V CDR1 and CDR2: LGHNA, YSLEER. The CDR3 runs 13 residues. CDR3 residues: CASSQEVSGEQFF. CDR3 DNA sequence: TGCGCCAGCAGCCAAGAAGTAAGCGGTGAGCAGTTCTTC.

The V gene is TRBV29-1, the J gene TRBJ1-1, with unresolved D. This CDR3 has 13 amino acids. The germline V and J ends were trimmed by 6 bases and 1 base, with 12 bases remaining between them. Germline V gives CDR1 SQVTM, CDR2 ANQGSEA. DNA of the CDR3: TGCAGCGTCGCGAATCCTAGGAACACTGAAGCTTTCTTT. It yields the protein CSVANPRNTEAFF.

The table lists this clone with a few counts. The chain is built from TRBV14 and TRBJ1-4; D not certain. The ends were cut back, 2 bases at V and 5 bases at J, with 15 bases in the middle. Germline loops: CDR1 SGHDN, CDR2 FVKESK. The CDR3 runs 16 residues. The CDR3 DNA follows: TGTGCCAGCAGCCAACAGCAAAACGGGCCGAATGAAAAACTGTTTTTT. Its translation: CASSQQQNGPNEKLFF.

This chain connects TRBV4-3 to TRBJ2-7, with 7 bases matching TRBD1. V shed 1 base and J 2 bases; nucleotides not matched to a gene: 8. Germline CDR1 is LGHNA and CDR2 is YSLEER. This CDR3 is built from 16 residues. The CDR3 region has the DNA TGCGCCAGCAGCCAAGCCGACAGGGTGCTTCCCTACGAGCAGTACTTC. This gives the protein CASSQADRVLPYEQYF.

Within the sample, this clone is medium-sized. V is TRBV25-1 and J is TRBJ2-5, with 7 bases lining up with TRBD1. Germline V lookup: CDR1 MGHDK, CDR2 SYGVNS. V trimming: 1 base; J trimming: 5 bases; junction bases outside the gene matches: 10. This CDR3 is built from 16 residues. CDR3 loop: CASSEWGTADRETQYF. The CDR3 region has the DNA TGTGCCAGCAGTGAATGGGGGACAGCAGATCGTGAGACCCAGTACTTC.

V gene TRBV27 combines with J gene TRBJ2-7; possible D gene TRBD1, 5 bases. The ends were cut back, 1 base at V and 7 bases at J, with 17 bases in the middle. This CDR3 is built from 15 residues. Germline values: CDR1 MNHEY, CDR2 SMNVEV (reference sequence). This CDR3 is CASSLLAGPTGEQYF. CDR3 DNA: TGTGCCAGCAGTTTATTAGCAGGGCCCACCGGGGAGCAGTACTTC.

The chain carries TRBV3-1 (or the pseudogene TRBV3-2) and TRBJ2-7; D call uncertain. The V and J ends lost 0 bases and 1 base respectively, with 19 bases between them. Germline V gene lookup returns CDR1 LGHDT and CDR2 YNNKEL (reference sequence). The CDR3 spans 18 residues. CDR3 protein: CASSQDVGSPELSYEQYF. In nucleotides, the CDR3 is TGTGCCAGCAGCCAAGATGTGGGAAGTCCCGAACTATCCTACGAGCAGTACTTC.